This note documents a single T cell receptor beta chain sequence. The source of the sample is a study of blood T cell repertoires in COVID-19. Recruited during active infection, patients (from Seattle) were subsequently followed longitudinally. Authors' methods: Estimation of nucleated cell counts relied on the amplification of reference gene primers. Measured with immunoSEQ multiplex PCR; TCRdb has only the in-frame clones, and not every one. V and J calls and clone size are given by that table; D and trimming were obtained from the DNA. Counted here are roughly 300,000 clones, around 90% occurring once; the ten biggest clones make up approximately 6.8%. The CDR3 consists of 14 residues. CDR1 is SGHRS, CDR2 YFSETQ, per germline. V was trimmed by 0 bases and J by 4 bases, leaving 8 bases between them.

The TCR comes from a woman aged 30 to 39 with COVID-19, enrolled during active disease. The V call is TRBV5-1, the J call TRBJ1-3, with D hard to call. What was sequenced was peripheral blood. CDR3 in DNA: TGCGCCAGCAGCTTGGGTTCACGGGGAAACACCATATATTTT. Residues: CASSLGSRGNTIYF.